This TCR beta chain was observed in a study of T cells in narcolepsy. Findings and caveats of the study: Autoreactive HCRT-specific and TRIB2-specific clonotypes were marked in same-patient CSF-versus-blood CD4+ comparisons.

TCRdb's table, derived via immunoSEQ multiplex PCR, lists solely in-frame clones and lacks some. The sample carries tens of thousands of clones, 80% to 85% recorded once. For this clone: As yet, its antigen is unknown.

The CDR3 spans 11 residues. Trimming stripped 0 bases from V and 7 bases from J, with 3 bases between. Germline lookup yields CDR1 ENHRY and CDR2 SYGVKD. Sequencing used memory (CD45RA-) CD4+ T cells from blood. This clonotype originated in a human donor in good health. The V and J genes are TRBV10-3 and TRBJ2-5; D remains ambiguous. Here the CDR3 DNA reads TGTGCCATCAGTGAGTCGAGGACCCAGTACTTC. As protein: CAISESRTQYF.